A selection of T cell receptor beta chains follows, all from one sample in a study of Ad26.COV2.S vaccination and SARS-CoV-2 variants. Generated by immunoSEQ multiplex PCR, the TCRdb table keeps only in-frame clones and is missing some. This table holds about 350,000 clones, about 90% found once. Specimen: peripheral blood, collected after recovery from COVID-19. The receptors were sampled from a human donor who had recovered from COVID-19. Each CDR3 is given with its conserved first and last residue. Fields, in order: clone size, D gene, CDR3 length, J gene, V gene, CDR3 DNA, CDR3 protein. A D gene is named only where the DNA matches it firmly. Not all rows give a size; the values are once, few, many and, for expanded clones, a class.

size: NA; D: NA; length: 14; J: TRBJ2-1; V: TRBV7-2; DNA: TGTGCCAGCAGCTTAACCAGGGCAAGCAATGAGCAGTTCTTC; CDR3: CASSLTRASNEQFF
size: NA; D: TRBD2; length: 15; J: TRBJ2-7; V: TRBV2; DNA: TGTGCCAGCTGGGAGGGGATAATCCTCTCCTACGAGCAGTACTTC; CDR3: CASWEGIILSYEQYF
size: NA; D: NA; length: 14; J: TRBJ1-1; V: TRBV6-5; DNA: TGTGCCAGCAGTTACGATGGGACCGGCACTGAAGCTTTCTTT; CDR3: CASSYDGTGTEAFF
size: NA; D: NA; length: 14; J: TRBJ1-1; V: TRBV6-5; DNA: TGTGCCAGCAGTCCCGACAGGCGGAACACTGAAGCTTTCTTT; CDR3: CASSPDRRNTEAFF
size: NA; D: NA; length: 14; J: TRBJ1-3; V: TRBV11-1; DNA: TGTGCCAGCAGCTTAAGGGGAACTGGAAACACCATATATTTT; CDR3: CASSLRGTGNTIYF
size: once; D: TRBD2; length: 13; J: TRBJ2-4; V: TRBV10-3; DNA: TGTGCCATCAGGAGCGGGGGGGACGACATTCAGTACTTC; CDR3: CAIRSGGDDIQYF
size: NA; D: TRBD1; length: 14; J: TRBJ1-4; V: TRBV27; DNA: TGTGCCAGCAGCCAGGACAGGGTGTTTGAAAAACTGTTTTTT; CDR3: CASSQDRVFEKLFF
size: NA; D: NA; length: 12; J: TRBJ1-2; V: TRBV5-4; DNA: TGTGCCAGCAGCTTGGGGGCGGAGGGCTACACCTTC; CDR3: CASSLGAEGYTF
size: NA; D: NA; length: 16; J: TRBJ1-6; V: TRBV5-6; DNA: TGTGCCAGCAGCTTGTCTCCGGGGGCTGAGAATTCACCCCTCCACTTT; CDR3: CASSLSPGAENSPLHF
size: NA; D: NA; length: 15; J: TRBJ1-2; V: TRBV4-3; DNA: TGCGCCAGCAGCCAAGAGGGCCAGTCCAACTATGGCTACACCTTC; CDR3: CASSQEGQSNYGYTF
size: NA; D: TRBD1; length: 14; J: TRBJ1-1; V: TRBV9; DNA: TGTGCCAGCAGCGCCGGACAGGGTAGCGCTGAAGCTTTCTTT; CDR3: CASSAGQGSAEAFF
size: NA; D: TRBD1; length: 13; J: TRBJ1-6; V: TRBV2; DNA: TGTGCCAGCAAACGACAGGGGAATTCACCCCTCCACTTT; CDR3: CASKRQGNSPLHF
size: NA; D: NA; length: 14; J: TRBJ2-7; V: TRBV7-9; DNA: TGTGCCAGCAGCTTGACAGTGAGCTCCTACGAGCAGTACTTC; CDR3: CASSLTVSSYEQYF
size: NA; D: TRBD1; length: 15; J: TRBJ1-2; V: TRBV7-3; DNA: TGTGCCAGCAGCTTAGGACAGGGTAATAACTATGGCTACACCTTC; CDR3: CASSLGQGNNYGYTF
size: NA; D: NA; length: 13; J: TRBJ2-7; V: TRBV6-6; DNA: TGTGCCAGCAGTTACGGGGGAACCTACGAGCAGTACTTC; CDR3: CASSYGGTYEQYF
size: NA; D: TRBD2; length: 18; J: TRBJ2-3; V: TRBV9; DNA: TGTGCCAGCAGCGTCTCAACCCCCCAGCGGGGCGGAACAGATACGCAGTATTTT; CDR3: CASSVSTPQRGGTDTQYF